The source of this T cell receptor beta chain is a study of blood T cell repertoires in COVID-19. V trimming: 6 bases; J trimming: 4 bases; junction bases outside the gene matches: 7. Germline-derived CDR1 and CDR2 are SGHNT and YYREEE (reference sequence). The CDR3 totals 15 residues. TCRdb's copy holds only in-frame clones and misses some; the assay was immunoSEQ multiplex PCR. Here the sample spans 25,000 to 30,000 clones, about 85% being singletons. Material: peripheral blood. This chain joins TRBV5-4 and TRBJ1-6, with 7 bases identical to TRBD1. The sequence was obtained from a human donor in a cohort sampled during active COVID-19. This chain's CDR3 is CASTSGTAYNSPLHF. For the CDR3, the DNA is TGTGCCAGCACCTCCGGGACAGCGTATAATTCACCCCTCCACTTT.